The source of this TCR beta chain is a study of post-analysis software for immune sequencing data (dated by TCRdb to between 2015 and 2017). About the investigation overall: The recorded disease courses included relapsing-remitting, secondary progressive and progressive-relapsing multiple sclerosis, and some patients had no subtype annotation. The patient repertoires were set against under 12 previously published healthy control repertoires from donors whose ages ranged from 6 to 25 years. A subset of samples was prepared in parallel using single-end sample barcoding, then pooled and co-amplified after Illumina adapter ligation. The paper as a whole reports these results and caveats: Roughly 5 TRBV segments, including TRBV5-6, TRBV5-1 and TRBV20-1, were significantly more frequent in patients than controls. Normalized Chao1 diversity was significantly lower in multiple sclerosis patients than controls, suggesting substantial peripheral T-cell clonal expansion. Direct clustering with F measure showed strong co-clustering of samples prepared in the same batch, prompting a batch-effect correction. The control group was slightly older than the multiple sclerosis patient group.

To demonstrate the VDJtools post-analysis software, TCR beta repertoires were profiled from the peripheral blood of about 13 young patients with multiple sclerosis. The patients with multiple sclerosis were children and adolescents between roughly 6 and 15 years of age. Of note for this clonotype: Which antigen it targets is not known. Per-nucleotide qualities are absent, and no much larger clonotype sits a single base away.

The library was produced with PCR. The data were produced on an Illumina HiSeq 2500. Unique molecular identifiers were incorporated into TCR beta cDNA libraries to reduce PCR and sequencing biases. Per 1 to 10 million input T cells, 500,000 or so cDNA molecules were obtained, such that each molecule approximated one T cell. The same protocol used for the earlier healthy control dataset was applied to prepare and sequence the patient libraries. Samples belonging to the same batch were prepared together, multiplexed and sequenced on a shared HiSeq lane. The published analysis was carried out like this. Raw barcoded reads were processed with MIGEC, discarding single-read molecular identifier groups before consensus assembly and CDR3 extraction. Clonotype tables were post-analysed with VDJtools, and diversity was normalized by down-sampling all datasets to the smallest sample size. In repertoire overlap clustering, CDR3 amino acid sequences, but not nucleotide sequences, were matched to correct batch-related cross-sample contamination. In TCRdb, the public reads were trimmed at Q25 with fastp and aligned with MiXCR, with productive beta chains retained. Under each unique CDR3 protein, matching rows form one entry showing the most common genes and DNA. TCRdb, not the authors, supplied the V and J calls. Here the sample has approximately 400,000 distinct CDR3 sequences; about a third occur a single time. Clones ranked in the top ten supply roughly 13% of the sample.

The junction shows trimming of 6 bases on V and 8 bases on J, plus 16 bases between the germline ends. Per the germline V gene, KGHSH is the CDR1 and LQKENI is the CDR2. Counted from cysteine to phenylalanine, this CDR3 has 13 amino acids. The entry retains the CDR3 DNA only, 39 bases that are in frame from base 1. Sequenced sample: blood. The V gene is TRBV18 and the J gene is TRBJ1-2; confidence is insufficient to name the D gene. This receptor was obtained from a girl under 18 with multiple sclerosis. The DNA sequence is as follows: TGTGCCAGCTCCCCTATGGTGGGGAACGGCTACACCTTC. Translated, this gives CASSPMVGNGYTF.